These T cell receptor beta chains were read from a single sample in a study of blood T cells in healthy people across ages. Via MiXCR, TCRdb re-called the 5' RACE reads, giving one row per CDR3 protein. This table has about a million distinct CDR3 sequences, just over 50% appearing once. Sequenced: blood. The receptors stem from a woman in her fifties or sixties in good health. The CDR3 runs from the conserved cysteine through the conserved F or W. A D gene is named only where the DNA matches it firmly. For some rows the clone size is stated as once, few or many, or as a class when expanded; others skip it.

>NA|TRBJ2-7|TRBD2|TRBV28
CASNAGLAGGSEQYF
TGTGCCAGCAACGCTGGACTAGCGGGAGGCTCCGAGCAGTACTTC
>few|TRBJ2-7|TRBD1|TRBV12-3/TRBV12-4
CASSPTGTSYEQYF
TGTGCCAGCAGCCCGACAGGGACCTCCTACGAGCAGTACTTC
>NA|TRBJ2-1|TRBD2|TRBV18
CASSPGLAGGDEQFF
TGTGCCAGCTCACCAGGACTAGCGGGGGGCGATGAGCAGTTCTTC
>NA|TRBJ2-7|TRBD1|TRBV7-8
CASSLVFGTGDNEQYF
TGTGCCAGCAGCTTAGTATTCGGGACAGGGGACAACGAGCAGTACTTC
>NA|TRBJ1-1|NA|TRBV18
CASSPWQLNTEAFF
TGTGCCAGCTCACCGTGGCAGTTGAACACCGAAGCTTTCTTT
>NA|TRBJ1-6|NA|TRBV27
CASSWQYNSPPHF
TGTGCCAGCAGTTGGCAGTATAATTCACCCCCCCACTTT
>once|TRBJ2-1|TRBD2|TRBV20-1
CSARRGPAGGYNEQFF
TGCAGTGCTAGACGGGGACCAGCGGGAGGATACAATGAGCAGTTCTTC
>NA|TRBJ2-3|TRBD2|TRBV5-1
CASSLRSGGADTQYF
TGCGCCAGCAGCTTGAGGAGCGGGGGCGCAGATACGCAGTATTTT
>NA|TRBJ2-5|NA|TRBV28
CATRDFRGETQYF
TGTGCCACCCGGGACTTTCGAGGGGAGACCCAGTACTTC
>NA|TRBJ2-4|NA|TRBV4-3
CASGQGGGKNIQYF
TGCGCCAGCGGCCAGGGGGGGGGCAAAAACATTCAGTACTTC
>NA|TRBJ1-3|TRBD1|TRBV7-9
CASRTGPGPGNTIYF
TGTGCCAGCCGGACAGGGCCGGGACCTGGAAACACCATATATTTT
>few|TRBJ2-5|NA|TRBV7-9
CASSLGSMEQETQYF
TGTGCCAGCAGCTTAGGAAGCATGGAGCAAGAGACCCAGTACTTC
>NA|TRBJ2-7|NA|TRBV14
CASSPPGSLSYEQYF
TGTGCCAGCAGCCCTCCGGGTAGCCTCTCCTACGAGCAGTACTTC
>NA|TRBJ1-6|NA|TRBV5-1
CASSIQGLATSPLHF
TGCGCCAGCAGCATCCAGGGTCTGGCAACTTCACCCCTCCACTTT
>NA|TRBJ1-2|NA|TRBV6-5
CASRPGAGGYTF
TGTGCCAGCAGACCAGGGGCGGGTGGCTACACCTTC
>NA|TRBJ2-3|TRBD2|TRBV2
CASSEAGASGRAQDTQYF
TGTGCCAGCAGTGAAGCTGGCGCTAGCGGGAGGGCCCAGGATACGCAGTATTTT
>many|TRBJ2-5|NA|TRBV7-9
CASSLLSGRETQYF
TGTGCCAGCAGCTTACTTTCGGGAAGAGAGACCCAGTACTTC
>few|TRBJ1-1|NA|TRBV19
CASSVGSNTEAFF
TGTGCCAGTAGTGTGGGATCTAACACTGAAGCTTTCTTT
>NA|TRBJ2-7|NA|TRBV7-9
CASSAGGFYEQYF
TGTGCCAGCAGCGCTGGAGGATTCTACGAGCAGTACTTC
>few|TRBJ2-3|NA|TRBV29-1
CSVLSGSTDTQYF
TGCAGCGTTCTAAGCGGCAGCACAGATACGCAGTATTTT
>NA|TRBJ2-3|NA|TRBV7-9
CASSPLLHRTDTQYF
TGTGCCAGCAGCCCCTTACTTCATCGGACAGATACGCAGTATTTT
>NA|TRBJ1-2|TRBD1|TRBV7-9
CASSLGGQVGGCTF
TGTGCCAGCAGCTTAGGGGGACAGGTTGGTGGCTGCACCTTC
>NA|TRBJ2-7|NA|TRBV7-8
CASSFRLIKEQYF
TGTGCCAGCAGCTTTCGACTGATTAAAGAGCAGTACTTC
>NA|TRBJ2-7|NA|TRBV13
CASSLVGWQGNYEQYF
TGTGCCAGCAGCTTAGTTGGGTGGCAGGGGAACTACGAGCAGTACTTC
>NA|TRBJ1-2|TRBD1|TRBV12-3/TRBV12-4
CASSSFTGGRDGYTF
TGTGCCAGCAGTTCCTTTACAGGGGGGAGAGATGGCTACACCTTC
>NA|TRBJ2-2|NA|TRBV10-3
CATMLDRNTGELFF
TGTGCCACCATGCTCGACAGGAACACCGGGGAGCTGTTTTTT
>few|TRBJ2-7|NA|TRBV6-1
CASSEAPLARSSYEQYF
TGTGCCAGCAGTGAAGCCCCCCTAGCCCGAAGCTCCTACGAGCAGTACTTC
>NA|TRBJ2-4|NA|TRBV29-1
CSVVPLAKNIQYF
TGCAGCGTTGTGCCACTAGCCAAAAACATTCAGTACTTC
>NA|TRBJ2-7|TRBD2|TRBV18
CASSPPSLAGHEQYF
TGTGCCAGCTCACCACCGTCACTAGCGGGACACGAGCAGTACTTC
>few|TRBJ2-5|TRBD2|TRBV3-1
CASSQVQLAGELFQETQYF
TGTGCCAGCAGCCAAGTCCAGCTAGCGGGAGAGCTATTCCAAGAGACCCAGTACTTC
>NA|TRBJ1-1|TRBD1|TRBV27
CASRGRDRGGNTEAFF
TGTGCCAGCAGGGGTCGGGACAGGGGAGGGAACACTGAAGCTTTCTTT
>NA|TRBJ2-7|NA|TRBV20-1
CSAVTGVYEQYF
TGCAGTGCTGTGACTGGGGTCTACGAGCAGTACTTC
>NA|TRBJ2-3|TRBD1|TRBV7-9
CASSLGTGKGGKYF
TGTGCCAGCAGCTTGGGGACAGGGAAAGGAGGAAAGTATTTT
>NA|TRBJ2-7|TRBD1|TRBV28
CASTSGTALGERYF
TGTGCCAGCACTTCCGGGACAGCCCTTGGAGAGCGGTACTTC
>NA|TRBJ2-3|TRBD2|TRBV5-1
CASSLASGTSGRTDTQYF
TGCGCCAGCAGCTTGGCCTCCGGGACTAGCGGGAGGACAGATACGCAGTATTTT
>NA|TRBJ2-1|TRBD1|TRBV11-3
CASSLAGTGPYNEQFF
TGTGCCAGCAGCTTAGCGGGGACAGGGCCCTACAATGAGCAGTTCTTC
>NA|TRBJ2-5|TRBD1|TRBV7-2
CASNLYRGRQETQYF
TGTGCCAGCAACCTCTACAGGGGGCGGCAAGAGACCCAGTACTTC
>NA|TRBJ2-5|NA|TRBV5-1
CASTLQDQETQYF
TGCGCCAGCACTCTACAGGACCAAGAGACCCAGTACTTC
>NA|TRBJ2-5|TRBD2|TRBV20-1
CSARSLAGATGETQYF
TGCAGTGCTAGATCCCTAGCGGGAGCAACTGGAGAGACCCAGTACTTC
>NA|TRBJ2-1|NA|TRBV27
CASSRGPLNEQFF
TGTGCCAGCTCCAGGGGACCTCTCAATGAGCAGTTCTTC
>many|TRBJ2-7|TRBD2|TRBV7-2
CASSLEAGSSYEQYF
TGTGCCAGCAGCTTAGAAGCGGGAAGCTCCTACGAGCAGTACTTC
>few|TRBJ2-7|NA|TRBV18
CASSPPSVTYEQYF
TGTGCCAGCTCACCACCGTCGGTAACATACGAGCAGTACTTC
>NA|TRBJ2-6|NA|TRBV6-1
CASSEASFRTSGANVLTF
TGTGCCAGCAGTGAAGCGTCCTTCAGAACGTCTGGGGCCAACGTCCTGACTTTC
>NA|TRBJ1-4|TRBD1|TRBV12-3/TRBV12-4
CASSGTGGYNGKLFF
TGTGCCAGCAGTGGGACAGGGGGCTACAACGGAAAACTGTTTTTT